The source of this T cell receptor (beta chain) is a study of early stage breast cancer tumors. About the research overall: ER+/PR+/HER2- status applied to about 80% of the 16 invasive breast tumors. Overall study findings and caveats: Most shared enriched TCRB sequences were commonly generated ones. Tumors had around 2.3-fold higher T cell density than normal breast.

Points on this clone: Antigen specificity is unknown.

CDR3 size: 16 residues. Clones were sequenced by immunoSEQ multiplex PCR, and TCRdb holds only the in-frame ones, with some missing. Of tens of thousands of clones listed, roughly 80% are singletons. The sample taken for sequencing was blood. The chain links TRBV7-5 to TRBJ1-4; the table's D call, TRBD1, was not checked against the DNA. TRBV7-5 is marked as a pseudogene. This sequence was found in a person aged 55 to 75 with breast cancer. CDR3 coding DNA: TGTGCCAGAAACCAGGACCTAGGGGGCGTCGGTGAAAAACTGTTTTTT. This sequence encodes CARNQDLGGVGEKLFF.